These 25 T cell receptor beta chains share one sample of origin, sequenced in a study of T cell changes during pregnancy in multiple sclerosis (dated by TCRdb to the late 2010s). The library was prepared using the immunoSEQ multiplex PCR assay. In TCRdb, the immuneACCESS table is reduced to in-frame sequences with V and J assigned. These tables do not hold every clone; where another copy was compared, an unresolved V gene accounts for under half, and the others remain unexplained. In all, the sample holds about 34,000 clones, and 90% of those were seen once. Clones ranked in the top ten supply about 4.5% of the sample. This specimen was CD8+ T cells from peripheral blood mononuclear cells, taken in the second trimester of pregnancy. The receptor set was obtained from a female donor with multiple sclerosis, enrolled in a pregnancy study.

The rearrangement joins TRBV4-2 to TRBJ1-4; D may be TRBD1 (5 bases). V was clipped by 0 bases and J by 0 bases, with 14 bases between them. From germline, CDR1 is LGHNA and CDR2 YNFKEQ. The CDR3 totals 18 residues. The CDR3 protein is CASSQETGFRATNEKLFF. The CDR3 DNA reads TGTGCCAGCAGCCAAGAAACGGGCTTCAGGGCAACTAATGAAAAACTGTTTTTT.

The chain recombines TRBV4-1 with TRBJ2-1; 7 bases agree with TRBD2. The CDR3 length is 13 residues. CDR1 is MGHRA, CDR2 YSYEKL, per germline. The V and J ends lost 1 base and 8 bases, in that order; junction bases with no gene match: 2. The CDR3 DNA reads TGCGCCAGCAGCCAAGCTACTAGCGATGAGCAGTTCTTC. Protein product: CASSQATSDEQFF.

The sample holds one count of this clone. Here the CDR3 DNA reads TGTGCCAGTAGTATAGTCACTAGCGGGAGGGTCCGGACCGGGGAGCTGTTTTTT. Translation gives CASSIVTSGRVRTGELFF. The V gene is TRBV19, the J gene TRBJ2-2, with TRBD2 identical over 13 bases. J lost 5 bases, V lost 1 base, and 7 bases had no gene match. The V gene's germline CDR1 is LNHDA and CDR2 SQIVND (reference sequence). This CDR3 contains 18 residues.

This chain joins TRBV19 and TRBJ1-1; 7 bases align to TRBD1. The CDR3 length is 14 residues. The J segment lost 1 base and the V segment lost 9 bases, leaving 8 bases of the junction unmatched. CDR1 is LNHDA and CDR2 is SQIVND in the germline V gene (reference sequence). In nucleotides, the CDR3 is TGTGCCAGACCGCCCGGGACAGAGAACACTGAAGCTTTCTTT. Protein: CARPPGTENTEAFF. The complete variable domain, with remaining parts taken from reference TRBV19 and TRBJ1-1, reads DGGITQSPKYLFRKEGQNVTLSCEQNLNHDAMYWYRQDPGQGLRLIYYSQIVNDFQKGDIAEGYSVSREKKESFPLTVTSAQKNPTAFYLCARPPGTENTEAFFGQGTRLTVV.

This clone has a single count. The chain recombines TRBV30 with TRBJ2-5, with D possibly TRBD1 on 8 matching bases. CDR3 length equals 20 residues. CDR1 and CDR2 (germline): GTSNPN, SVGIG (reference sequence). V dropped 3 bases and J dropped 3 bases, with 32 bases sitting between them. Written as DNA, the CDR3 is TGTGCCTGGAGAGGAACAGGGCGGAACGGGAGGTACAGGGGGGAAGAGACCCAGTACTTC. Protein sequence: CAWRGTGRNGRYRGEETQYF.

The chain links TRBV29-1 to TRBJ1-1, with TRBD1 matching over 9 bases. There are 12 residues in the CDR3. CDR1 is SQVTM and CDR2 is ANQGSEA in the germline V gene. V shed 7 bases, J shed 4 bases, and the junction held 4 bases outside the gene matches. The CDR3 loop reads CSAHRGLTEAFF. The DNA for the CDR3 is TGCAGCGCCCACAGGGGGCTCACTGAAGCTTTCTTT.

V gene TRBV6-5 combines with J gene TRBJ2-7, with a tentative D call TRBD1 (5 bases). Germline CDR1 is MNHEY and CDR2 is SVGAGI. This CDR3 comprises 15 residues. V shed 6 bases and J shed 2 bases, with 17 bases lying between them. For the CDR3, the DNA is TGTGCCAGCAGCCCGACGGACACAGAGACCTACGAGCAGTACTTC. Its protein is CASSPTDTETYEQYF.

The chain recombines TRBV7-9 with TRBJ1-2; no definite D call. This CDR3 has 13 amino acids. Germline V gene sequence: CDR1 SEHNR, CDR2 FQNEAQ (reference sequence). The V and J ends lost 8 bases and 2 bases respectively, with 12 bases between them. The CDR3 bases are TGTGCCAGCCGAGAACCATTCAACTATGGCTACACCTTC. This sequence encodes CASREPFNYGYTF.

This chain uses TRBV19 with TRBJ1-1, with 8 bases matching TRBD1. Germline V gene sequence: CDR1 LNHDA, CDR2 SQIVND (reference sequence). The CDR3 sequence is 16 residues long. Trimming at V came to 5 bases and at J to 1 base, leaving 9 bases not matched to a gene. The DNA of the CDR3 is TGTGCCAGTAGTGTGACAGGGGACCGACAGAACACTGAAGCTTTCTTT. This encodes CASSVTGDRQNTEAFF.

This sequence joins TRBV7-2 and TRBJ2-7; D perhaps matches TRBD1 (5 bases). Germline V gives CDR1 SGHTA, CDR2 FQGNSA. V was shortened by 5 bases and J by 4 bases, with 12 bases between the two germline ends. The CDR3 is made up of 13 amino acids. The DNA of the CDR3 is TGTGCCAGCAGCGAGTGGCAGGGTTACGAGCAGTACTTC. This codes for CASSEWQGYEQYF.

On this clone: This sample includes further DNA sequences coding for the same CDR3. The CDR3 nucleotides are TGTGCCAGCTCACCACCGACAGGGTCCCCATACGAGCAGTACTTC. Translating gives CASSPPTGSPYEQYF. The chain couples TRBV18 to TRBJ2-7; TRBD1 aligns across 7 bases. J gave up 4 bases and V 0 bases, and 6 bases lay outside the gene matches. Germline CDR1 and CDR2: KGHSH and LQKENI. This CDR3 spans 15 amino acids.

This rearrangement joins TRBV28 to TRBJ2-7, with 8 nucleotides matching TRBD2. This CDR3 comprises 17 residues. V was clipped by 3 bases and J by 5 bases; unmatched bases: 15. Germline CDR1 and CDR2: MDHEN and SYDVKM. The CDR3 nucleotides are TGTGCCAGCAGTTTGCCACCCTGGACTAGCCGGGGCGACGAGCAGTACTTC. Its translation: CASSLPPWTSRGDEQYF.

The CDR3 DNA reads TGTGCCAGCAGCGGTGGGGCTAGCGGGAGCTACGAGCAGTACTTC. Its protein is CASSGGASGSYEQYF. The chain combines TRBV9 with TRBJ2-7; 10 nucleotides align to TRBD2. Trimming cost V 3 bases and J 3 bases; bases outside gene matches: 6. Germline CDR1 SGDLS, CDR2 YYNGEE. The CDR3 covers 15 residues.

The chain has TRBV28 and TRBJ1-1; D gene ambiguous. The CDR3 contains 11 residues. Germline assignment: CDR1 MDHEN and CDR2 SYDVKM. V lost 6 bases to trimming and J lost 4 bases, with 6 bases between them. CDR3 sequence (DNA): TGTGCCAGCAGACGGGGCACTGAAGCTTTCTTT. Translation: CASRRGTEAFF.

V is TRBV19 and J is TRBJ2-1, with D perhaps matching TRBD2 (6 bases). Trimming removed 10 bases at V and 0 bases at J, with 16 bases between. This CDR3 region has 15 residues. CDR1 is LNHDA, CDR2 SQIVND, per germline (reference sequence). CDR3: CATTGLAFSYNEQFF. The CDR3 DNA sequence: TGTGCCACCACGGGCCTAGCGTTCTCCTACAATGAGCAGTTCTTC.

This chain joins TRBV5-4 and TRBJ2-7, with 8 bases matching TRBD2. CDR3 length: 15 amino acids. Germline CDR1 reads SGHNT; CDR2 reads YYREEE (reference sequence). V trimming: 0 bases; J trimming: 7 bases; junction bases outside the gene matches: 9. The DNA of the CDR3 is TGTGCCAGCAGCTTGGACGGGACTAGTGGGGATGAGCAGTACTTC. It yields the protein CASSLDGTSGDEQYF.

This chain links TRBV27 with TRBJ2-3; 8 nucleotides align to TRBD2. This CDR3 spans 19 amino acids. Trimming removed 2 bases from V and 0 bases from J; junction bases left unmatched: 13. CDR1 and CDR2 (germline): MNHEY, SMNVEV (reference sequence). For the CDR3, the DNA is TGTGCCAGCAGTTTAACCGGGACTAGTTTACCCCCTAGCACAGATACGCAGTATTTT. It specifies CASSLTGTSLPPSTDTQYF.

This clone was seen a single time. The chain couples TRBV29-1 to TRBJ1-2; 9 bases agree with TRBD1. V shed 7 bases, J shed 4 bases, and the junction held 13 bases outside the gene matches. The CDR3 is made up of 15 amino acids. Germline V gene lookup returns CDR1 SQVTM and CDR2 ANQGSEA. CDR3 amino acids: CSAFTWDREAYGYTF. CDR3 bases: TGCAGCGCCTTCACATGGGACAGGGAAGCCTATGGCTACACCTTC.

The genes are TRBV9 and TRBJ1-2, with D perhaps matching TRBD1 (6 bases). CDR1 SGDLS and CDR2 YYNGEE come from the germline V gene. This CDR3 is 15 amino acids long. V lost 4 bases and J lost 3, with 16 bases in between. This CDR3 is CASSPRAGGHYGYTF. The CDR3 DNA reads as TGTGCCAGCAGCCCCAGAGCGGGGGGGCACTATGGCTACACCTTC.

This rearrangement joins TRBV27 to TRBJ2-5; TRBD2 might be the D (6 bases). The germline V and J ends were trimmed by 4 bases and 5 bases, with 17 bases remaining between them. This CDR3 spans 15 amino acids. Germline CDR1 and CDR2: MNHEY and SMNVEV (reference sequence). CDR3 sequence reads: CASSYISEGRETQYF. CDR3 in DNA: TGTGCCAGCAGTTATATCTCGGAGGGTCGGGAGACCCAGTACTTC.

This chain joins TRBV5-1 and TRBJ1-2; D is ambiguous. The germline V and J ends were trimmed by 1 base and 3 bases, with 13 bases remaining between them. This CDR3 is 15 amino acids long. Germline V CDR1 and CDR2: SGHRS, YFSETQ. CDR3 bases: TGCGCCAGCAGCTTGTTGGCAGGAGGTGACTATGGCTACACCTTC. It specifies CASSLLAGGDYGYTF.

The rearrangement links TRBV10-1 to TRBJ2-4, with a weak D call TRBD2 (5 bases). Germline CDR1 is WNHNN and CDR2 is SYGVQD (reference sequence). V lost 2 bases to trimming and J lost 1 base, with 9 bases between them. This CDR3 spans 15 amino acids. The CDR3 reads CASSELGEAKNIQYF. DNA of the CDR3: TGCGCCAGCAGTGAGCTCGGGGAGGCCAAAAACATTCAGTACTTC.

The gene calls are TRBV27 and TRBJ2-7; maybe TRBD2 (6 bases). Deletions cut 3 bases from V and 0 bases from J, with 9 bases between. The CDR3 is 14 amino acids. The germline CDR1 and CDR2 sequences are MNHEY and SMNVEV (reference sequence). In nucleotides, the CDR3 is TGTGCCAGCAGTTTTATCGGGAGCTCCTACGAGCAGTACTTC. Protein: CASSFIGSSYEQYF.

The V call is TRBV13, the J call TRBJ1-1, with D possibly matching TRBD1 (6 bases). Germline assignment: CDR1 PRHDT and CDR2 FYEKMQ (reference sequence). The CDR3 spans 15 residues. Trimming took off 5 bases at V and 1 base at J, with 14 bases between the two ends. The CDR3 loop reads CASSPMGHSNTEAFF. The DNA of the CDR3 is TGTGCCAGCAGCCCTATGGGACATTCGAACACTGAAGCTTTCTTT.

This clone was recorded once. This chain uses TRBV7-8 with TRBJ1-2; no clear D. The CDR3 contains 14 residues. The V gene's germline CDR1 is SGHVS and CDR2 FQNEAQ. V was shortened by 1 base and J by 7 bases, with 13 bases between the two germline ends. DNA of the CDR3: TGTGCCAGCAGCTTAGATTCAGGAATTGGTGGCTACACCTTC. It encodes CASSLDSGIGGYTF.